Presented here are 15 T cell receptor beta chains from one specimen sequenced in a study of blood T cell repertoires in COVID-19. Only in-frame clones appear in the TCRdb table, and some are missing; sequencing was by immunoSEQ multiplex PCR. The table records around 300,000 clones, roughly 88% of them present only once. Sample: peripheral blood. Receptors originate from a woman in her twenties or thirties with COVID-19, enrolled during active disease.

The CDR3 reads CASSFSLRAADETQYF. The CDR3 DNA follows: TGTGCCAGCAGTTTCTCCTTACGGGCAGCGGATGAGACCCAGTACTTC. The chain uses TRBV3-1 (or the pseudogene TRBV3-2) and TRBJ2-5; D perhaps matches TRBD2 (5 bases). This CDR3 region has 16 residues. Germline loops: CDR1 LGHDT, CDR2 YNNKEL (reference sequence). The ends were cut back, 6 bases at V and 5 bases at J, with 22 bases in the middle.

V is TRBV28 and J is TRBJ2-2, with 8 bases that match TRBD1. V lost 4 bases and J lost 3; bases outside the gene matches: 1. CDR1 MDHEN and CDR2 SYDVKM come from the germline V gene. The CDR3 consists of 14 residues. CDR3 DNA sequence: TGTGCCAGCAGTTCAGGGGGCCACACCGGGGAGCTGTTTTTT. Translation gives CASSSGGHTGELFF.

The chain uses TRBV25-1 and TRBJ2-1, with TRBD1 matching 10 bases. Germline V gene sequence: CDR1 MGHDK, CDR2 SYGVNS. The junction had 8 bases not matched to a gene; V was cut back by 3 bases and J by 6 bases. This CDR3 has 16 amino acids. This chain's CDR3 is CASSESGTGVGNEQFF. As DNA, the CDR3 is TGTGCCAGCAGTGAGTCCGGGACAGGGGTAGGCAATGAGCAGTTCTTC.

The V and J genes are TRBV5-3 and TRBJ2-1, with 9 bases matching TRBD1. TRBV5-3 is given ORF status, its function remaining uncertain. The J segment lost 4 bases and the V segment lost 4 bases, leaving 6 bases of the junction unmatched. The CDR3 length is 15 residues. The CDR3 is CARSRAGQGYNEQFF. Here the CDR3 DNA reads TGTGCCAGAAGCAGAGCGGGACAGGGATACAATGAGCAGTTCTTC.

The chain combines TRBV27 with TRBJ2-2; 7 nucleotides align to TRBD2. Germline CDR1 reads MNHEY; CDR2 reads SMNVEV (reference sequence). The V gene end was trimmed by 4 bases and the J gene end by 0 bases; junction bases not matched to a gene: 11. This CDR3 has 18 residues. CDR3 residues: CASSSAPPGGTNTGELFF. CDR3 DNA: TGTGCCAGCAGTTCCGCCCCGCCCGGGGGGACGAACACCGGGGAGCTGTTTTTT.

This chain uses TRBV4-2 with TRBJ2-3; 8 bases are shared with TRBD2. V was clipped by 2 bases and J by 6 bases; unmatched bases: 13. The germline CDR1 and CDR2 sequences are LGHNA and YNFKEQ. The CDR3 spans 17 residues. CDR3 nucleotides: TGTGCCAGCAGCCAATGGGCGGGGGGCCGGAAGTTCGATACGCAGTATTTT. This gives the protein CASSQWAGGRKFDTQYF.

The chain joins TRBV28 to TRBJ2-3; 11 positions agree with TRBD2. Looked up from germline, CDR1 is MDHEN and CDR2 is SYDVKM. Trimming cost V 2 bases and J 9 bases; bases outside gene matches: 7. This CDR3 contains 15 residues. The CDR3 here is CASSLIAGGQGTQYF. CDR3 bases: TGTGCCAGCAGTTTAATAGCGGGGGGGCAGGGGACGCAGTATTTT.

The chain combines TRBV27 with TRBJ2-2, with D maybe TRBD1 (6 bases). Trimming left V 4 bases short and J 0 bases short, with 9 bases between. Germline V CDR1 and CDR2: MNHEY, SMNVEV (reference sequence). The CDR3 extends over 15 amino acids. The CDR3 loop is CASSSDSTNTGELFF. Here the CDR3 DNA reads TGTGCCAGCAGTTCGGACAGTACGAACACCGGGGAGCTGTTTTTT.

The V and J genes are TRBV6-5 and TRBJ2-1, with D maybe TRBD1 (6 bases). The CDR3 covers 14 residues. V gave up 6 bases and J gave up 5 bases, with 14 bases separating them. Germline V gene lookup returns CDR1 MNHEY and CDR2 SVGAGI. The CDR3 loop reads CASRPPTGDNEQFF. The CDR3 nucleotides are TGTGCCAGCAGGCCCCCGACAGGAGACAATGAGCAGTTCTTC.

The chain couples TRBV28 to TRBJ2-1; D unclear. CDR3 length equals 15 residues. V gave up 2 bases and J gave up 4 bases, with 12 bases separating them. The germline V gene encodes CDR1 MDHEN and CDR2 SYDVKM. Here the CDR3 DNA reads TGTGCCAGCAGTTTACCCGGTGCGGATTACAATGAGCAGTTCTTC. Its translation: CASSLPGADYNEQFF.

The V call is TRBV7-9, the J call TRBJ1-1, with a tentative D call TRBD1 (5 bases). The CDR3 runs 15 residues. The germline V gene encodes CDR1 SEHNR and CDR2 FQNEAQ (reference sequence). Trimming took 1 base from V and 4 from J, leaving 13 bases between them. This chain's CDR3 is CASSLGRGKGTEAFF. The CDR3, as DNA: TGTGCCAGCAGCTTAGGTCGGGGGAAGGGCACTGAAGCTTTCTTT.

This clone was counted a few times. CDR3 bases: TGCAGTGCTAGTGATCCCCAGACAGTGGAGGGCTATGGCTACACCTTC. Protein: CSASDPQTVEGYGYTF. The chain has TRBV20-1 and TRBJ1-2; possibly TRBD1 for D (5 bases). Trimming removed 3 bases at V and 4 bases at J, with 21 bases between. Germline V gene sequence: CDR1 DFQATT, CDR2 SNEGSKA (reference sequence). The CDR3 has 16 amino acids.

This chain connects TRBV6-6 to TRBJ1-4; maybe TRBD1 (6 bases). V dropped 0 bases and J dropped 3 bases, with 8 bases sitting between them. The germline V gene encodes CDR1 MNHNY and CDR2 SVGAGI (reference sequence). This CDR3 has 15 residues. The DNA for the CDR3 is TGTGCCAGCAGTTACTCAAGGGGGTCTAATGAAAAACTGTTTTTT. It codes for CASSYSRGSNEKLFF.

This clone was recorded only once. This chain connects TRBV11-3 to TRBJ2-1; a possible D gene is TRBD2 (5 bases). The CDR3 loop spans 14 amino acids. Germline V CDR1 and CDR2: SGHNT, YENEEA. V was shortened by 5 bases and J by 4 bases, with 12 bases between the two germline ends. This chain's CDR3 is CASSLAGAYNEQFF. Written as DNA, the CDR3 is TGTGCCAGCAGCCTCGCGGGCGCTTACAATGAGCAGTTCTTC.

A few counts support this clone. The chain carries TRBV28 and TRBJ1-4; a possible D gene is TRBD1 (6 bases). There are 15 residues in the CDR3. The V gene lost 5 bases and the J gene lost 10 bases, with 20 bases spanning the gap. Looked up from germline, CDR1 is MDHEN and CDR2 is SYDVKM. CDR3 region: CASSDTGSGVGKLFF. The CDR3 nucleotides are TGTGCCAGCAGTGATACAGGGTCTGGGGTCGGAAAACTGTTTTTT.